The T cell receptor (beta chain) under discussion was sequenced for a study of yellow fever vaccine responses in identical twins. Findings and caveats of the study: Reportedly, twins showed a vaccine T cell response that looked partly convergent and partly personalized.

TCRdb fed the RT-PCR reads into MiXCR, producing one record per CDR3 protein. The data contain under 30,000 distinct CDR3 sequences, roughly 80% of them singletons. As for this clonotype: Its antigen is not identified.

The CDR3 covers 14 residues. Germline values: CDR1 SQVTM, CDR2 ANQGSEA. Deletions cut 4 bases from V and 6 bases from J, with 18 bases between. This chain connects TRBV29-1 to TRBJ1-2; D might be TRBD1 (5 bases). Sequences were derived from T cells from blood (PBMCs), unsorted or a sorted subset (not recorded which), sampled before or after yellow fever vaccination (not recorded which). The sequence was obtained from a woman in her late teens or twenties who received the yellow fever vaccine. The CDR3: CSVVGQGDMDGYTF. The CDR3, as DNA: TGCAGCGTTGTCGGGCAGGGAGATATGGATGGCTACACCTTC.